This T cell receptor beta chain was recovered during a study of identical twins. Study-wide points: While abundant cord blood beta clonotypes carried fewer insertions, memory repertoires showed no such pattern.

TCRdb re-called the 5' RACE reads with MiXCR, one entry per CDR3 protein. The sample holds 470,000 or so distinct CDR3 sequences, approximately 25% seen once. About this clonotype itself: Its target is not known.

Separately, the same data were catalogued under a study of T cells expressing NK-cell markers. This second report adds: It was sorted CD3+CD56+NKG2C+, CD3+CD56+NKG2C- and CD3+CD56-NKG2C+ T cells that supplied the TCR beta repertoires. In roughly six donors, dominant NKG2C+ clonotypes were roughly 1.0-8% of CD8+ T cells.

The receptor comes from a young woman in good health. Sequenced sample: CD4+ T cells sorted from blood.

CDR3 protein: CASNPSTDTQYF. The CDR3 region has the DNA TGCGCCAGCAACCCTAGCACAGATACGCAGTATTTT. V gene TRBV5-1 combines with J gene TRBJ2-3, with unresolved D. V lost 6 bases, J lost 0 bases, and 5 bases lay in between. CDR1 is SGHRS and CDR2 is YFSETQ in the germline V gene. This CDR3 is 12 amino acids long. The whole variable domain, filled in from reference TRBV5-1 and TRBJ2-3, reads KAGVTQTPRYLIKTRGQQVTLSCSPISGHRSVSWYQQTPGQGLQFLFEYFSETQRNKGNFPGRFSGRQFSNSRSEMNVSTLELGDSALYLCASNPSTDTQYFGPGTRLTVL.